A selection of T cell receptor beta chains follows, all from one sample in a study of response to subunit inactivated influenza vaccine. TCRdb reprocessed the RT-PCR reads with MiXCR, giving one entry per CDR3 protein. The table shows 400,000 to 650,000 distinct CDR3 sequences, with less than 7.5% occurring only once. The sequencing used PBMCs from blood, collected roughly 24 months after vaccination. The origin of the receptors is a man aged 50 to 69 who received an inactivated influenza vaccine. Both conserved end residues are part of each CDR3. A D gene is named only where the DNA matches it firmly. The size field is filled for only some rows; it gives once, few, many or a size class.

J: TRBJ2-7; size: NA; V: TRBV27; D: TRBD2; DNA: TGTGCCAGCAGTTTATTACTAGCGGGAGGGTTCTACGAGCGGTACTTC; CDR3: CASSLLLAGGFYERYF
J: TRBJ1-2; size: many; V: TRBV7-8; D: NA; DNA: TGTGCCAGCAGCTTAGCCGTGAGGGACTATGGCTACACCTTC; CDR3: CASSLAVRDYGYTF
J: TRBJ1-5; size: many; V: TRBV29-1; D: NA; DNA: TGCAGCGTCGCGGAGGGTCAGGGGCTAAATCAGCCCCAGCATTTT; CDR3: CSVAEGQGLNQPQHF
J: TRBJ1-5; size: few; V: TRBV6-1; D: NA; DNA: TGTGCCAGTCGACAACTGGGAGGCCGAAATCAGCCCCAGCATTTT; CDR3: CASRQLGGRNQPQHF
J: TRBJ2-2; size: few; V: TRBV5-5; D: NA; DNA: TGTGCCAGCACCTCTCAGGCGGGTCTCGCGAACACCGGGGAGCTGTTTTTT; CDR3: CASTSQAGLANTGELFF
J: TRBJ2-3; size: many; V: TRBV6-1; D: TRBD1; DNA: TGTGCCAGCACCCGGACAGGGTCAGATACGCAGTATTTT; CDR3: CASTRTGSDTQYF
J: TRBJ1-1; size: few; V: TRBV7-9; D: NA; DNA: TGTGCCAGCAGCTTAGCGGGGGACTTGAACACTGAAGCTTTCTTT; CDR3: CASSLAGDLNTEAFF
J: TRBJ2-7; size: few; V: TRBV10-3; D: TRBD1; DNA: TGTGCCATCAGTGGGACAGGGGGCTACGAGCAGTACTTC; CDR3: CAISGTGGYEQYF
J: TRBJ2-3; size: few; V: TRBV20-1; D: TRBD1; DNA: TGCAGTGCTAGGGGGACAGTGGCTAGCACAGATACGCAGTATTTT; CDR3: CSARGTVASTDTQYF
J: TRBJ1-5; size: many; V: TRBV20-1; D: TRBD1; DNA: TGCAGTGCAGTGGTCCCGGGACAGGAAAATAGCAATCAGCCCCAGCATTTT; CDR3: CSAVVPGQENSNQPQHF
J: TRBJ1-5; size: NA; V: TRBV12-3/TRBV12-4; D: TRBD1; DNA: TGTGCCAGCACTTTAGGACAGGGCTGGAACAATCAGCCCCAGCATTTT; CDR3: CASTLGQGWNNQPQHF
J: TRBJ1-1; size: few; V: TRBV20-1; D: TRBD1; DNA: TGCAGTGCGACGGGACAGCTGAACACTGAAGCTTTCTTT; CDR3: CSATGQLNTEAFF
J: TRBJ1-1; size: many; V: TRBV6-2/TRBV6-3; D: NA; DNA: TGTGCCAGCAGTTACTATGGGGAGAACACTGAAGCTTTCTTT; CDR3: CASSYYGENTEAFF
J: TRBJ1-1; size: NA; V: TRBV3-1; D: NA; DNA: TGTGCCAGCAGCGAACGGACGTCGCAAACTGAAGCTTTCTTT; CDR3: CASSERTSQTEAFF
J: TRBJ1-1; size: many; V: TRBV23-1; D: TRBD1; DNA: TGCGGCGGAAGGAGGGGGCTTTGCACTGAAGCTTTCTTT; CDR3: CGGRRGLCTEAFF
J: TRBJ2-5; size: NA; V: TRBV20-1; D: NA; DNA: TGCAGTGCTAGAGGCAGGGGCGCGGAGACCCAGTACTTC; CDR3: CSARGRGAETQYF
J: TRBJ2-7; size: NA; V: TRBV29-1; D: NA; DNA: TGCAGCGTCCTCACAGGGAAGGGGAAGTACGAGCAGTACTTC; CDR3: CSVLTGKGKYEQYF
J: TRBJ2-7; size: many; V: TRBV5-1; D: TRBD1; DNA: TGCGCCAGCAGCTCTCCGGGACAGGGGATCAACGAGCAGTACTTC; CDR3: CASSSPGQGINEQYF
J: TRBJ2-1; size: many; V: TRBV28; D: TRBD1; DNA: TGTGCCAGCAGTGCCCAGGGGGCCAGTAATGAGCAGTTCTTC; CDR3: CASSAQGASNEQFF
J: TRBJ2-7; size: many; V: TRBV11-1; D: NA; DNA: TGTGCCAGCAGCCCCCCTACGGCCTCCTACGAGCAGTACTTC; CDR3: CASSPPTASYEQYF
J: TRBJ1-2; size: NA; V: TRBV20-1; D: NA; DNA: TGCAGTGCTAGAGAGGGGATCGACTATGGCTACACCTTC; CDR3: CSAREGIDYGYTF
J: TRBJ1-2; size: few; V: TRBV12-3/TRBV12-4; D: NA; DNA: TGTGCCAGCAGTTACCCGGGGGACGGCTACACCTTC; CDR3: CASSYPGDGYTF
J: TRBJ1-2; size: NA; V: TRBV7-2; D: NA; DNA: TGTGCCAGCAGCACCAGAGGCGGCAACTATGGCTACACCTTC; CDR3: CASSTRGGNYGYTF
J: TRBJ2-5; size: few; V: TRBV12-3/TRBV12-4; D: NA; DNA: TGTGCCACGACAAAGAAGGGGCAAGAGACCCAGTACTTC; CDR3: CATTKKGQETQYF
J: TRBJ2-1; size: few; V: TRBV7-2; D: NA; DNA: TGTGCCAGCAGCTTAGGGGACGGACGGCACAATGAGCAGTTCTTC; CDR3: CASSLGDGRHNEQFF
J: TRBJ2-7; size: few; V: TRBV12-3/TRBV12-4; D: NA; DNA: TGTGCCAGCAGTTTAAGGGAGGATGGGGAGCAGTACTTC; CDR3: CASSLREDGEQYF
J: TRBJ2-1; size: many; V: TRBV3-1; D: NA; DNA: TGTGCCAGCAGCCAAGACCGTTCCTACAATGAGCAGTTCTTC; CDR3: CASSQDRSYNEQFF
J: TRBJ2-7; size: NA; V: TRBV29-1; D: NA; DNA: TGCAGCGTTGCCGCGGGCCAGGGGAATATATACGAGCAGTACTTC; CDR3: CSVAAGQGNIYEQYF
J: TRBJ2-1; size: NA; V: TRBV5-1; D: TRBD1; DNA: TGCGCCAGCAGCTTGCAGGGGGCGGTCGATGAGCAGTTCTTC; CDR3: CASSLQGAVDEQFF
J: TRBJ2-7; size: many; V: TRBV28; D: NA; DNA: TGTGCCAGCAGTTCACAAGCGGTAGGGGGGTCCTACGAGCAGTACTTC; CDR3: CASSSQAVGGSYEQYF
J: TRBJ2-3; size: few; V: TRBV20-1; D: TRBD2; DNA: TGCAGTGCTAGAGGGGGACTAGCGGGGTCCCGGAATACGCAGTATTTT; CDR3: CSARGGLAGSRNTQYF
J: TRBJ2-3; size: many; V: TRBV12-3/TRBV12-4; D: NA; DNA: TGTGCCAGCAGTTTATACGGGGGACCCACTAGCACAGATACGCAGTATTTT; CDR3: CASSLYGGPTSTDTQYF